The 17 T cell receptor beta chains below were found in one sample sequenced in a study of control samples from healthy donors and cancer patients. The assay was immunoSEQ multiplex PCR, and TCRdb's table has in-frame clones only and misses some. Of roughly 150,000 clones listed, around nine tenths were seen once; the top ten hold under 2%. The specimen sequenced was blood. The origin of the receptors is a young man in good health.

This chain connects TRBV27 to TRBJ2-3; weak D call: TRBD2 (5 bases). The germline gives CDR1 MNHEY, CDR2 SMNVEV (reference sequence). V lost 6 bases to trimming and J lost 2 bases, with 15 bases between them. The CDR3 loop spans 15 amino acids. CDR3 bases: TGTGCCAGCAGGGGAGACTCTCTATCCACAGATACGCAGTATTTT. As protein: CASRGDSLSTDTQYF.

This clone came up once. The chain combines TRBV7-3 with TRBJ2-2, with unresolved D. The CDR3 extends over 15 amino acids. Germline V gene sequence: CDR1 SGHTA, CDR2 FQGTGA. Trimming stripped 5 bases from V and 1 base from J, with 11 bases between. DNA for the CDR3: TGTGCCAGCAGCATTGCTTCAGGGAACACCGGGGAGCTGTTTTTT. This encodes CASSIASGNTGELFF.

This chain joins TRBV24-1 and TRBJ2-7; TRBD1 agrees at 12 bases. Germline V gives CDR1 KGHDR, CDR2 SFDVKD. V was pared by 2 bases and J by 8 bases, with 21 bases of the junction left unmatched. The CDR3 length is 20 residues. CDR3 bases: TGTGCCACCAGTGATTCCCGGTCCCGGGACAGGGGGCGCGAATTCTTCAAGCAGTACTTC. Protein product: CATSDSRSRDRGREFFKQYF.

This rearrangement joins TRBV15 to TRBJ2-1; tentative D call: TRBD2 (6 bases). CDR3 size: 15 residues. Germline values: CDR1 LNHNV, CDR2 YYDKDF (reference sequence). V was pared by 8 bases and J by 0 bases, with 14 bases between. CDR3 sequence reads: CATRAGSSSYNEQFF. CDR3 in DNA: TGTGCCACCCGAGCGGGTTCAAGCTCCTACAATGAGCAGTTCTTC.

The chain carries TRBV4-3 and TRBJ2-1; the match to TRBD1 covers 7 bases. Trimming at V came to 0 bases and at J to 5 bases, leaving 4 bases not matched to a gene. This CDR3 has 15 amino acids. CDR1 LGHNA and CDR2 YSLEER come from the germline V gene. CDR3 nucleotides: TGCGCCAGCAGCCAAGAAAGGGGGCGGAACAATGAGCAGTTCTTC. The encoded protein is CASSQERGRNNEQFF.

The chain uses TRBV4-1 and TRBJ2-3; the D is unclear. The length of the CDR3 is 13 residues. The germline V gene encodes CDR1 MGHRA and CDR2 YSYEKL. V shed 4 bases and J shed 6 bases, with 11 bases lying between them. The chain's CDR3 is CASSRTLGDTQYF. CDR3 nucleotide sequence: TGCGCCAGCAGCCGCACCCTAGGGGATACGCAGTATTTT.

The V gene is TRBV30, the J gene TRBJ2-3, with a possible D match to TRBD2 (6 bases). V gave up 3 bases and J gave up 2 bases, with 12 bases separating them. The germline CDR1 and CDR2 sequences are GTSNPN and SVGIG (reference sequence). The CDR3 length is 14 residues. The CDR3, as DNA: TGTGCCTGGAGCGAACCGGGGGTCACAGATACGCAGTATTTT. Translating gives CAWSEPGVTDTQYF.

The chain combines TRBV7-3 with TRBJ2-7, with unresolved D. The CDR3 length is 14 residues. In germline, CDR1 is SGHTA, CDR2 FQGTGA. V lost 2 bases and J 6 bases, leaving 14 bases between the germline ends. CDR3 in DNA: TGTGCCAGCAGCTTATCCAGGATTGGGATCGAGCAGTACTTC. Protein sequence: CASSLSRIGIEQYF.

The chain employs TRBV30 and TRBJ2-7; no clear D gene. This CDR3 spans 10 amino acids. CDR1 and CDR2 (germline): GTSNPN, SVGIG (reference sequence). V dropped 8 bases and J dropped 2 bases, with 7 bases sitting between them. CDR3 amino acids: CALGTYEQYF. The CDR3 DNA reads as TGTGCCCTAGGGACCTACGAGCAGTACTTC. Full variable domain (missing parts from reference TRBV30 and TRBJ2-7): SQTIHQWPATLVQPVGSPLSLECTVEGTSNPNLYWYRQAAGRGLQLLFYSVGIGQISSEVPQNLSASRPQDRQFILSSKKLLLSDSGFYLCALGTYEQYFGPGTRLTVT.

In its sample, this clone was seen once. J is TRBJ2-1 and V is TRBV4-3; the D gene is possibly TRBD1 (6 bases). Germline values: CDR1 LGHNA, CDR2 YSLEER. The V gene lost 0 bases and the J gene lost 7 bases, with 16 bases spanning the gap. The CDR3 is made up of 16 amino acids. DNA of the CDR3: TGCGCCAGCAGCCAAGAGAGGACAGTCCGTGGGAATGAGCAGTTCTTC. Protein product: CASSQERTVRGNEQFF.

This chain connects TRBV7-2 to TRBJ2-3; 8 bases match TRBD2. Germline CDR1 is SGHTA and CDR2 is FQGNSA. The CDR3 totals 16 residues. V lost 4 bases to trimming and J lost 3 bases; unmatched junction nucleotides: 9. The CDR3 region is CASSSGWGLGTDTQYF. In nucleotides, the CDR3 is TGTGCCAGCAGCTCGGGGTGGGGACTAGGGACAGATACGCAGTATTTT.

J is TRBJ2-2 and V is TRBV7-2; D unresolved. The germline gives CDR1 SGHTA, CDR2 FQGNSA. Between the trimmed V and J ends, which lost 7 bases and 4 bases, there was a span of 7 bases. The CDR3 is 12 residues long. The CDR3 region is CASTESTGELFF. Here the CDR3 DNA reads TGTGCCAGCACCGAATCCACCGGGGAGCTGTTTTTT.

This clone was counted a single time. The rearrangement joins TRBV2 to TRBJ2-3; D gene uncertain. Trimming cost V 7 bases and J 3 bases, with 5 bases left between them. The CDR3 has 11 residues. Germline CDR1 reads SNHLY; CDR2 reads FYNNEI. The CDR3 coding sequence is TGTGCCAGCAAGGTGACAGATACGCAGTATTTT. It translates to CASKVTDTQYF. Combining the CDR3 with reference TRBV2 and TRBJ2-3 gives the whole variable domain EPEVTQTPSHQVTQMGQEVILRCVPISNHLYFYWYRQILGQKVEFLVSFYNNEISEKSEIFDDQFSVERPDGSNFTLKIRSTKLEDSAMYFCASKVTDTQYFGPGTRLTVL.

V is TRBV4-2 and J is TRBJ2-3; 11 bases match TRBD2. This CDR3 has 16 residues. Germline V CDR1 and CDR2: LGHNA, YNFKEQ. V lost 3 bases and J lost 6; bases outside the gene matches: 8. This CDR3 reads CASSHGTSGKGDTQYF. DNA of the CDR3: TGTGCCAGCAGCCACGGGACTAGCGGTAAAGGGGATACGCAGTATTTT.

The chain employs TRBV6-5 and TRBJ1-1; tentatively, D is TRBD1 (5 bases). Trimming removed 10 bases from V and 1 base from J, with 13 bases in between. Germline V gene lookup returns CDR1 MNHEY and CDR2 SVGAGI. The length of the CDR3 is 13 residues. CDR3 sequence reads: CATREGENTEAFF. The CDR3, as DNA: TGTGCCACCCGCGAAGGGGAGAACACTGAAGCTTTCTTT.

The gene calls are TRBV27 and TRBJ1-2; TRBD1 might be the D (5 bases). V lost 0 bases, J lost 8 bases, and 16 bases lay in between. Germline V CDR1 and CDR2: MNHEY, SMNVEV (reference sequence). This CDR3 spans 15 amino acids. The CDR3 region is CASSLSASGAGGYTF. For the CDR3, the DNA is TGTGCCAGCAGTTTATCCGCCTCCGGGGCGGGAGGCTACACCTTC.

The chain is built from TRBV14 and TRBJ2-7; TRBD2 might be the D (6 bases). V dropped 2 bases and J dropped 3 bases, with 14 bases sitting between them. Germline values: CDR1 SGHDN, CDR2 FVKESK. This CDR3 region has 15 residues. The CDR3 loop is CASSQTSGGNYEQYF. The CDR3 DNA is TGTGCCAGCAGCCAAACTTCTGGAGGGAACTACGAGCAGTACTTC.